Following are 21 T cell receptor beta chains from one sample sequenced in a study of CD8+CD57+ T cells in acquired aplastic anemia. Genomic DNA provided the template from which TCR beta VDJ and CDR3 profiles were obtained. TCRdb reanalysed the reads using MiXCR and keeps one entry per CDR3 protein. The sample carries some 410,000 distinct CDR3 sequences, about two thirds recorded once. Sequencing was done on a sample of sorted CD4+, CD8+, or CD8+CD57+ T cells (not recorded which) from PBMCs. Every receptor here comes from a human donor in good health, serving as a control.

The chain carries TRBV5-8 and TRBJ1-2; 7 bases are shared with TRBD1. The V gene's germline CDR1 is SGHTS and CDR2 YDEGEE. The V segment lost 7 bases and the J segment 6 bases; nucleotides outside the gene matches: 9. The CDR3 consists of 13 residues. The CDR3 DNA reads TGTGCCAGCTGCCCCGGTAGGGGGCATGGCTACACCTTC. This sequence encodes CASCPGRGHGYTF.

The chain combines TRBV12-3 or TRBV12-4 with TRBJ1-2; the D is unclear. The CDR3 loop spans 14 amino acids. Trimming shortened V by 4 bases and J by 2 bases, and 11 bases separated the two germline ends. CDR3 amino acids: CASSSLGINYGYTF. As DNA, the CDR3 is TGTGCCAGCAGTTCCTTGGGTATAAACTATGGCTACACCTTC.

This clonotype has at least ten counts. The V gene is TRBV4-3, the J gene TRBJ1-2, with 7 bases that match TRBD1. Germline V CDR1 and CDR2: LGHNA, YSLEER. Losses at the gene ends were 4 bases for V and 5 bases for J; bases not matched to a gene: 4. This CDR3 comprises 13 residues. The CDR3 DNA reads as TGCGCCAGCAGCCCTGGGACAGAGTATGGCTACACCTTC. The encoded protein is CASSPGTEYGYTF.

Here the CDR3 reads CASSLGDRLNYGYTF. The CDR3 bases are TGTGCCAGCAGCTTAGGGGACAGACTCAACTATGGCTACACCTTC. The chain recombines TRBV7-3 with TRBJ1-2; the match to TRBD1 covers 7 bases. CDR3 length equals 15 residues. J was trimmed by 2 bases and V by 2 bases; bases with no gene match: 5. Germline CDR1 SGHTA, CDR2 FQGTGA.

With regard to this clonotype: Likely a read error: the CDR3 ends without its conserved phenylalanine or tryptophan. No DNA is shown, since the ends of the CDR3 on it are uncertain; the CDR3 is the one TCRdb lists. CDR3 amino acids: CATHTTGGLLS. This sequence joins TRBV7-6 and TRBJ2-2. The CDR3 sequence runs 11 residues, both termini included. CDR1 is SGHVS, CDR2 FNYEAQ, per germline.

This clonotype was recorded at least ten times. J is TRBJ2-5 and V is TRBV20-1; tentative D call: TRBD1 (5 bases). CDR3 length equals 13 residues. Per the germline V gene, CDR1 is DFQATT and CDR2 is SNEGSKA (reference sequence). Trimming shortened V by 3 bases and J by 4 bases, and 12 bases separated the two germline ends. The CDR3 region is CSASSRVGETQYF. The CDR3 nucleotides read TGCAGTGCTAGTTCCAGGGTCGGAGAGACCCAGTACTTC.

V is TRBV5-8 and J is TRBJ2-2, with D unresolved. Per germline, CDR1 SGHTS and CDR2 YDEGEE. The CDR3 extends over 17 amino acids. The V and J ends lost 4 bases and 6 bases respectively, with 22 bases between them. The CDR3: CASSKHAAPLLSGELFF. The CDR3 bases are TGTGCCAGCAGCAAGCACGCCGCCCCTCTCTTGTCCGGGGAGCTGTTTTTT.

The gene calls are TRBV24-1 and TRBJ2-6, with 9 bases identical to TRBD2. The J segment lost 3 bases and the V segment lost 5 bases, leaving 10 bases of the junction unmatched. Germline V gives CDR1 KGHDR, CDR2 SFDVKD. This CDR3 is built from 18 residues. The CDR3 sequence is CATSARRAGGRGANVLTF. The CDR3 DNA reads TGTGCCACCAGTGCTAGACGAGCGGGGGGCCGTGGGGCCAACGTCCTGACTTTC.

CDR3 nucleotides: TGTGCCAGCACCAACGAGTTAGGATACACTGAAGCTTTCTTT. It specifies CASTNELGYTEAFF. The V call is TRBV7-3, the J call TRBJ1-1; D not certain. Trimming stripped 7 bases from V and 3 bases from J, with 15 bases between. CDR3 length equals 14 residues. Germline V gives CDR1 SGHTA, CDR2 FQGTGA.

Worth noting for this clonotype: This CDR3 fails to terminate in the conserved phenylalanine or tryptophan, so it likely reflects a read error. Because the CDR3's place on the DNA is in doubt, the DNA is left out and the CDR3 is given as listed by TCRdb. The chain's CDR3 is CASSFGGGGAYEL. The chain recombines TRBV7-2 with TRBJ2-1; the table assigns TRBD1, which was not confirmed against the DNA. The germline CDR1 and CDR2 sequences are SGHTA and FQGNSA. The CDR3 is 13 amino acids in total, end residues counted.

This rearrangement joins TRBV9 to TRBJ1-2; 9 positions match TRBD1. The germline gives CDR1 SGDLS, CDR2 YYNGEE. The ends lost 6 bases at V and 13 bases at J; junction bases unmatched: 16. This CDR3 is built from 14 residues. CDR3 sequence: CASIAGTGSPGSTF. CDR3 in DNA: TGTGCCAGCATTGCCGGGACAGGGAGTCCTGGGAGCACCTTC.

As for this clonotype: This CDR3 fails to terminate in the conserved phenylalanine or tryptophan, so it likely reflects a read error. The DNA is omitted, as the CDR3 cannot be located on it reliably, and the CDR3 follows TCRdb's listing. The J gene is TRBJ2-5, the V gene TRBV2; TRBD1, as called in the table, went unchecked against the DNA. Looked up from germline, CDR1 is SNHLY and CDR2 is FYNNEI. Both ends counted, the CDR3 spans 13 residues. This chain's CDR3 is CASSMPGGETEHL.

The sample holds one count of this clonotype. The germline gene is not matched at one end of the junction; a read error may be the cause. The V and J genes are TRBV14 and TRBJ2-3; D is unresolved. The CDR3 totals 14 residues. CDR1 and CDR2 (germline): SGHDN, FVKESK. CDR3 sequence reads: CASSPVGVQDTQYF. In DNA, the CDR3 is TGTGCCAGCAGCCCAGTTGGTGTGCAAGATACCCAGTATTTT.

The J gene is TRBJ2-5, the V gene TRBV6-1; 11 nucleotides align to TRBD2. Germline V gives CDR1 MNHNS, CDR2 SASEGT. The V and J ends lost 4 bases and 10 bases, in that order; junction bases with no gene match: 11. The CDR3 extends over 15 amino acids. The DNA of the CDR3 is TGTGCCAGCAGTGCTAGCGGGGGGTCTTTTGCGGACCAGTACTTC. Protein: CASSASGGSFADQYF.

With respect to this clonotype: Since the CDR3 does not end with the conserved phenylalanine or tryptophan, this likely comes from a read error. The DNA is left out, because the CDR3 cannot be placed on it with certainty; the CDR3 is given as TCRdb lists it. The chain employs TRBV7-3 and TRBJ1-4; the table's D call TRBD1 went unverified against the DNA. The CDR3 is 12 amino acids in total, end residues counted. CDR1 and CDR2 (germline): SGHTA, FQGTGA. The CDR3 loop reads CASSLVGKGLSV.

This clonotype was counted a single time. This chain connects TRBV2 to TRBJ1-6; 9 bases fit TRBD1. This CDR3 contains 17 residues. Germline loops: CDR1 SNHLY, CDR2 FYNNEI. V lost 6 bases and J lost 10; bases outside the gene matches: 16. In DNA, the CDR3 is TGTGCCAGCAGAGCTCCACCGGGACAGGGCAAATTATCACCCCTCCACTTT. Translation: CASRAPPGQGKLSPLHF.

The rearrangement uses TRBV12-3 or TRBV12-4 and TRBJ1-1; D call uncertain. The CDR3 is 15 residues long. Deletions cut 6 bases from V and 4 bases from J, with 18 bases between. This CDR3 is CASRNPGTESTEAFF. CDR3 coding DNA: TGTGCCAGCAGGAACCCGGGCACGGAGAGCACTGAAGCTTTCTTT.

This clonotype was picked up many times. V usage is TRBV10-3 and J usage is TRBJ2-1; 8 bases line up with TRBD2. The ends lost 4 bases at V and 6 bases at J; junction bases unmatched: 8. In germline, CDR1 is ENHRY, CDR2 SYGVKD. The CDR3 has 15 residues. Here the CDR3 reads CAISGTSGLTNEQFF. The CDR3 coding sequence is TGTGCCATCAGTGGAACTAGCGGACTTACCAATGAGCAGTTCTTC.

This chain joins TRBV24-1 and TRBJ1-2; 8 bases map to TRBD1. The V segment lost 9 bases and the J segment 9 bases; nucleotides outside the gene matches: 11. CDR3 length equals 13 residues. The germline V gene encodes CDR1 KGHDR and CDR2 SFDVKD. The CDR3 loop reads CATHQGARGSYTF. In nucleotides, the CDR3 is TGTGCCACCCATCAGGGGGCGCGCGGTAGCTACACCTTC.

As concerns this clonotype: No conserved phenylalanine or tryptophan is present at the end of the CDR3, so a read error is the likely explanation. The DNA is left out, because the CDR3 cannot be placed on it with certainty; the CDR3 is given as TCRdb lists it. The rearrangement links TRBV7-2 to TRBJ2-7. The CDR3 is made up of 13 amino acids, end residues included. Per germline, CDR1 SGHTA and CDR2 FQGNSA. CDR3 sequence: CASSFPNTAEQFG.

The genes are TRBV5-1 and TRBJ2-7; D perhaps matches TRBD2 (5 bases). Germline V gene data show CDR1 as SGHRS and CDR2 as YFSETQ. This CDR3 contains 12 residues. V lost 0 bases, J lost 10 bases, and 11 bases lay in between. The CDR3 loop reads CASSLEEASQYF. For the CDR3, the DNA is TGCGCCAGCAGCTTGGAAGAAGCTAGCCAGTACTTC.